This T cell receptor (beta chain) derives from a study of blood T cell repertoires in COVID-19. Overall study: From the United States, Italy and Spain came samples of acute and convalescent COVID-19. T cells, B-cell-depleted T cells, or PBMCs supplied cDNA or gDNA.

Seattle's cohort entered during active infection and was followed longitudinally. Germline V lookup: CDR1 LGHDT, CDR2 YNNKEL (reference sequence). The V and J ends lost 5 bases and 6 bases, in that order; junction bases with no gene match: 13. The CDR3 is 16 amino acids. Here immunoSEQ multiplex PCR was the method, and the copy in TCRdb shows in-frame clones only, minus some. The data show more than 250,000 clones, around 88% seen once. The sequence was collected from a woman between 25 and 40 years old with COVID-19, enrolled during active disease. Sequenced sample: peripheral blood. The rearrangement links TRBV3-1 (or the pseudogene TRBV3-2) to TRBJ1-2; 9 nucleotides line up with TRBD1. DNA of the CDR3: TGTGCCAGCAGCTCAGGGCCCCGGGACAGGGTCAATGGCTACACCTTC. Translated: CASSSGPRDRVNGYTF.